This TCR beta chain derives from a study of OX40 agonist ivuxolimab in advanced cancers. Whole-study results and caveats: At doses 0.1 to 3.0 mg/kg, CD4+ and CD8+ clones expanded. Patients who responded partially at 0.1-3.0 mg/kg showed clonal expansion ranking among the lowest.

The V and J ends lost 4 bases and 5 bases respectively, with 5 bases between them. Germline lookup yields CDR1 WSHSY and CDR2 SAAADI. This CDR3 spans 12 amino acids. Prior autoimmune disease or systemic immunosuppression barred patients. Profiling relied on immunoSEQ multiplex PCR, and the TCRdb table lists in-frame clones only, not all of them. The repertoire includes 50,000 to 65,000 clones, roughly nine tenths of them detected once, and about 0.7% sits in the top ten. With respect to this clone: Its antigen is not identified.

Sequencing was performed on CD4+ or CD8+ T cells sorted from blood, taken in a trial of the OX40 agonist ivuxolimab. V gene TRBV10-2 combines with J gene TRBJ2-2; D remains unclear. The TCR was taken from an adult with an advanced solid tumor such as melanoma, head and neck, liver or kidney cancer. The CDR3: CASSVGTGELFF. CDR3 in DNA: TGCGCCAGCAGTGTGGGTACCGGGGAGCTGTTTTTT.